Each of the 2 T cell receptor beta chains below was sequenced from the same sample in a study of OX40 agonist ivuxolimab in advanced cancers. Profiling relied on immunoSEQ multiplex PCR, and the TCRdb table lists in-frame clones only, not all of them. The sample has tens of thousands of clones; about 91% are singletons. Sample: CD4+ or CD8+ T cells sorted from blood, taken in a trial of the OX40 agonist ivuxolimab. These receptors were taken from an adult with an advanced solid tumor such as melanoma, head and neck, liver or kidney cancer.

A single count supports this clone. This chain joins TRBV10-1 and TRBJ2-3; D gene uncertain. Germline lookup yields CDR1 WNHNN and CDR2 SYGVQD (reference sequence). V was trimmed by 4 bases and J by 4 bases, leaving 15 bases between them. This CDR3 region has 15 residues. In DNA form, the CDR3 reads TGCGCCAGCAGTGTATTTATGTCTGGGGCAGATACGCAGTATTTT. Translating it yields CASSVFMSGADTQYF.

The chain joins TRBV6-5 to TRBJ2-7, with TRBD1 identical over 9 bases. Unmatched junction bases numbered 2, after V lost 7 bases and J lost 4 bases. The CDR3 covers 12 residues. Germline V gene lookup returns CDR1 MNHEY and CDR2 SVGAGI. CDR3 sequence reads: CASTQGAYEQYF. The DNA for the CDR3 is TGTGCCAGCACACAGGGGGCGTACGAGCAGTACTTC.